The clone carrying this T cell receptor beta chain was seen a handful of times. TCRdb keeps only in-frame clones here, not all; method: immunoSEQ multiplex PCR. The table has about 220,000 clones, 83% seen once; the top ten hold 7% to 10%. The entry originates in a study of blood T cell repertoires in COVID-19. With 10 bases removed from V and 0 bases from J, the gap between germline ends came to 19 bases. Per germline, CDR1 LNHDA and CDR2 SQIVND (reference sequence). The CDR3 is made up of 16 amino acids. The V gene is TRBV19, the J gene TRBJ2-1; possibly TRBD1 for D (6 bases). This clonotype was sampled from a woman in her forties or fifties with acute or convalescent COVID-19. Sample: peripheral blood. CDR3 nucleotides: TGTGCCACCTCTATCAGGGGAGATTACTCCTACAATGAGCAGTTCTTC. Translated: CATSIRGDYSYNEQFF.